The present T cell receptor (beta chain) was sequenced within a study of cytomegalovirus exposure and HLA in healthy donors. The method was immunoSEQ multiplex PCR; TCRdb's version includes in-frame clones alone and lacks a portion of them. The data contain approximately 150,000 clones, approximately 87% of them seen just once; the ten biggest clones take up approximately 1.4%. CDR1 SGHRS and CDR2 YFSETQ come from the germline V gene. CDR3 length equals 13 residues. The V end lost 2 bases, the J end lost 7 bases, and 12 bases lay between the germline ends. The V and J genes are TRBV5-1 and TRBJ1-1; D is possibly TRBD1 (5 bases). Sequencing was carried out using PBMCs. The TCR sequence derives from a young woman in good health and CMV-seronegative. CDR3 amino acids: CASSFTGSLEAFF. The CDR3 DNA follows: TGCGCCAGCAGCTTTACAGGTAGCCTTGAAGCTTTCTTT. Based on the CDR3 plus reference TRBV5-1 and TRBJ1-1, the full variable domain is KAGVTQTPRYLIKTRGQQVTLSCSPISGHRSVSWYQQTPGQGLQFLFEYFSETQRNKGNFPGRFSGRQFSNSRSEMNVSTLELGDSALYLCASSFTGSLEAFFGQGTRLTVV.